These 26 T cell receptor beta chains share one sample of origin, sequenced in a study of shared clonotypes between healthy human individuals. The table came from immunoSEQ multiplex PCR; TCRdb's copy has only in-frame clones and leaves some out. Among some 1.5 million clones listed, 95% to 99% were seen once. The specimen sequenced was naive CD4+ T cells sorted from blood. The sample's subset: CD45RA+ positively selected. The source of these receptors is a young man in good health.

The chain is built from TRBV18 and TRBJ1-2; 7 bases align to TRBD1. The ends lost 4 bases at V and 5 bases at J; junction bases unmatched: 4. CDR3 size: 13 residues. CDR1 KGHSH and CDR2 LQKENI come from the germline V gene. The CDR3 DNA reads as TGTGCCAGCTCACGACAGGGATCTTATGGCTACACCTTC. Its protein is CASSRQGSYGYTF. Filled out from reference TRBV18 and TRBJ1-2, the complete variable domain reads NAGVMQNPRHLVRRRGQEARLRCSPMKGHSHVYWYRQLPEEGLKFMVYLQKENIIDESGMPKERFSAEFPKEGPSILRIQQVVRGDSAAYFCASSRQGSYGYTFGSGTRLTVV.

As concerns this clone: The same CDR3 arises from other DNA sequences in this sample as well. The gene calls are TRBV9 and TRBJ2-2; TRBD1 or TRBD2 may be the D gene (5 bases each). The CDR3 extends over 15 amino acids. V was clipped by 2 bases and J by 4 bases, with 12 bases between them. Germline CDR1 reads SGDLS; CDR2 reads YYNGEE. CDR3 DNA sequence: TGTGCCAGCAGCGTTCTGTCAGGGAGCACCGGGGAGCTGTTTTTT. Amino acids: CASSVLSGSTGELFF.

The V call is TRBV6-5, the J call TRBJ2-7; D might be TRBD1 or TRBD2, each matching 5 bases. V was pared by 6 bases and J by 0 bases, with 12 bases between. CDR1 and CDR2 (germline): MNHEY, SVGAGI. CDR3 length: 14 residues. The CDR3 sequence: CASRRGWGSYEQYF. DNA for the CDR3: TGTGCCAGCAGACGGGGCTGGGGCTCCTACGAGCAGTACTTC.

The J gene is TRBJ2-5, the V gene TRBV25-1; 13 bases are shared with TRBD2. With 6 bases clipped from V and 7 bases from J, the junction kept 8 bases outside the gene matches. The CDR3 is made up of 15 amino acids. The germline V gene encodes CDR1 MGHDK and CDR2 SYGVNS. The CDR3: CASSATSGRVLTQYF. The CDR3 DNA follows: TGTGCCAGCAGCGCAACTAGCGGGAGGGTTCTGACCCAGTACTTC.

The chain uses TRBV18 and TRBJ2-7; 16 positions agree with TRBD2. This CDR3 spans 16 amino acids. With 4 bases clipped from V and 3 bases from J, the junction kept 3 bases outside the gene matches. Per the germline V gene, CDR1 is KGHSH and CDR2 is LQKENI. CDR3 DNA sequence: TGTGCCAGCTCACGGGGACTAGCGGGAGGGGACTACGAGCAGTACTTC. Its protein is CASSRGLAGGDYEQYF.

This chain's CDR3 is CASSEAGLAGYEQYF. The CDR3 DNA reads TGTGCCAGCAGTGAAGCGGGACTAGCAGGATACGAGCAGTACTTC. V gene TRBV2 combines with J gene TRBJ2-7; 9 nucleotides agree with TRBD2. The V gene's germline CDR1 is SNHLY and CDR2 FYNNEI. The V gene end was trimmed by 0 bases and the J gene end by 4 bases; junction bases not matched to a gene: 4. The CDR3 runs to 15 residues.

The chain recombines TRBV2 with TRBJ1-4; D is ambiguous. This CDR3 comprises 12 residues. Germline V gene lookup returns CDR1 SNHLY and CDR2 FYNNEI. Trimming removed 4 bases from V and 14 bases from J, with 14 bases in between. CDR3 nucleotide sequence: TGTGCCAGCAGTGTGACCTTGGGCCCTCTGTTTTTT. Its protein is CASSVTLGPLFF.

The chain carries TRBV5-4 and TRBJ2-5; TRBD2 agrees at 7 bases. V trimming: 2 bases; J trimming: 5 bases; junction bases outside the gene matches: 9. This CDR3 has 15 residues. In germline, CDR1 is SGHNT, CDR2 YYREEE (reference sequence). This CDR3 is CASSLAREARETQYF. The DNA of the CDR3 is TGTGCCAGCAGCTTAGCTCGGGAGGCCCGGGAGACCCAGTACTTC.

The genes are TRBV10-2 and TRBJ2-7; D possibly corresponds to TRBD1 (6 bases). V was trimmed by 5 bases and J by 4 bases, leaving 9 bases between them. CDR1 WSHSY and CDR2 SAAADI come from the germline V gene. This CDR3 region has 12 residues. As DNA, the CDR3 is TGCGCCAGCAGTTCACAGGGTTACGAGCAGTACTTC. It specifies CASSSQGYEQYF.

The chain carries TRBV6-4 and TRBJ2-1; TRBD1 matches 9 bases. The CDR3 sequence is 15 residues long. V lost 3 bases and J lost 8; bases outside the gene matches: 8. Germline V gives CDR1 MRHNA, CDR2 SNTAGT. The CDR3: CASSDFGTGSYEQFF. CDR3 DNA: TGTGCCAGCAGTGATTTCGGGACAGGGTCTTATGAGCAGTTCTTC.

The chain couples TRBV5-1 to TRBJ2-1; 12 bases agree with TRBD2. This CDR3 is built from 15 residues. Germline loops: CDR1 SGHRS, CDR2 YFSETQ. Trimming cost V 6 bases and J 9 bases; bases outside gene matches: 10. The CDR3 DNA is TGCGCCAGCACCGAGACTAGCGGGAGTGGAAGTGAGCAGTTCTTC. This codes for CASTETSGSGSEQFF.

Concerning this clone itself: Different DNA sequences within this sample yield the same CDR3. The rearrangement uses TRBV9 and TRBJ1-4; weak D call: TRBD1 (5 bases). CDR3 length: 14 amino acids. Looked up from germline, CDR1 is SGDLS and CDR2 is YYNGEE. V lost 0 bases and J lost 7, with 10 bases in between. CDR3 DNA sequence: TGTGCCAGCAGCGTAGGGGGGATTGGTGAAAAACTGTTTTTT. Its protein product is CASSVGGIGEKLFF.

This chain connects TRBV12-5 to TRBJ2-1; D not resolved. Trimming pared 7 bases from V and 0 bases from J, leaving 7 bases between. CDR1 is LGHNT, CDR2 FRNRAP, per germline. CDR3 size: 13 residues. The CDR3 reads CASAWGSYNEQFF. The CDR3 coding sequence is TGTGCTAGTGCCTGGGGCTCCTACAATGAGCAGTTCTTC. Looking up the rest from reference TRBV12-5 and TRBJ2-1 gives the full variable domain: DARVTQTPRHKVTEMGQEVTMRCQPILGHNTVFWYRQTMMQGLELLAYFRNRAPLDDSGMPKDRFSAEMPDATLATLKIQPSEPRDSAVYFCASAWGSYNEQFFGPGTRLTVL.

V is TRBV7-2 and J is TRBJ2-1; the match to TRBD2 covers 8 bases. Germline V CDR1 and CDR2: SGHTA, FQGNSA. The ends lost 5 bases at V and 8 bases at J; junction bases unmatched: 5. The CDR3 length is 13 residues. The CDR3: CASSPSGGYEQFF. CDR3 bases: TGTGCCAGCAGCCCTTCGGGGGGGTATGAGCAGTTCTTC.

Only one count was recorded for this clone. The chain employs TRBV9 and TRBJ2-3; no clear D gene. V gave up 4 bases and J gave up 2 bases, with 14 bases separating them. The germline V gene encodes CDR1 SGDLS and CDR2 YYNGEE. CDR3 size: 15 residues. The CDR3 protein is CASSKDGQFTDTQYF. CDR3 DNA sequence: TGTGCCAGCAGCAAAGACGGCCAATTCACAGATACGCAGTATTTT.

V is TRBV7-9 and J is TRBJ2-7; D is unresolved. The CDR3 is made up of 15 amino acids. The germline V gene has CDR1 SEHNR and CDR2 FQNEAQ (reference sequence). V lost 1 base, J lost 2 bases, and 12 bases lay in between. The CDR3 protein is CASSLDGPQAYEQYF. The CDR3 DNA reads as TGTGCCAGCAGCTTAGACGGTCCCCAGGCCTACGAGCAGTACTTC.

The gene calls are TRBV7-9 and TRBJ2-1; D uncertain. The CDR3 covers 13 residues. In germline, CDR1 is SEHNR, CDR2 FQNEAQ (reference sequence). Trimming removed 5 bases from V and 5 bases from J, with 10 bases in between. This CDR3 is CASSRLSNNEQFF. Written as DNA, the CDR3 is TGTGCCAGCAGCCGCCTCTCGAACAATGAGCAGTTCTTC.

The chain combines TRBV5-1 with TRBJ1-5, with D tentatively TRBD1 (5 bases). This CDR3 is 14 amino acids long. V shed 0 bases and J shed 2 bases, with 6 bases lying between them. Looked up from germline, CDR1 is SGHRS and CDR2 is YFSETQ. CDR3 sequence reads: CASSLAQGNQPQHF. The CDR3 coding sequence is TGCGCCAGCAGCTTGGCACAGGGCAATCAGCCCCAGCATTTT.

Only a few counts were recorded for this clone. This rearrangement joins TRBV2 to TRBJ2-1; 8 positions agree with TRBD1. The junction had 8 bases not matched to a gene; V was cut back by 4 bases and J by 6 bases. Germline assignment: CDR1 SNHLY and CDR2 FYNNEI. CDR3 length: 15 residues. For the CDR3, the DNA is TGTGCCAGCAGTGTTCCAGGGGGCCACGCCAATGAGCAGTTCTTC. Its translation: CASSVPGGHANEQFF.

About this clone itself: This sample also contains other DNA sequences that code for the same CDR3. V gene TRBV29-1 combines with J gene TRBJ2-6; D call uncertain. CDR1 is SQVTM and CDR2 is ANQGSEA in the germline V gene. The CDR3 has 13 residues. V was cut by 4 bases and J by 1 base, with 5 bases left in between. CDR3 region: CSVAGSGANVLTF. CDR3 nucleotide sequence: TGCAGCGTTGCCGGGTCTGGGGCCAACGTCCTGACTTTC.

The chain employs TRBV7-9 and TRBJ1-1; D might be TRBD1 (6 bases). Germline values: CDR1 SEHNR, CDR2 FQNEAQ (reference sequence). There are 13 residues in the CDR3. The germline V and J ends were trimmed by 3 bases and 4 bases, with 9 bases remaining between them. The CDR3 is CASSFSRGTEAFF. The CDR3 nucleotides are TGTGCCAGCAGCTTCTCCAGGGGCACTGAAGCTTTCTTT.

V usage is TRBV5-1 and J usage is TRBJ2-1; 8 nucleotides align to TRBD2. V trimming: 4 bases; J trimming: 3 bases; junction bases outside the gene matches: 6. This CDR3 is 15 amino acids long. The V gene's germline CDR1 is SGHRS and CDR2 YFSETQ. CDR3 sequence reads: CASSPPGTSYNEQFF. The DNA for the CDR3 is TGCGCCAGCAGCCCCCCTGGGACTAGCTACAATGAGCAGTTCTTC. The whole variable domain, filled in from reference TRBV5-1 and TRBJ2-1, reads KAGVTQTPRYLIKTRGQQVTLSCSPISGHRSVSWYQQTPGQGLQFLFEYFSETQRNKGNFPGRFSGRQFSNSRSEMNVSTLELGDSALYLCASSPPGTSYNEQFFGPGTRLTVL.

This sequence joins TRBV29-1 and TRBJ1-1; the D gene is possibly TRBD1 (5 bases). V was trimmed by 8 bases and J by 5 bases, leaving 24 bases between them. This CDR3 has 15 residues. Germline V gene lookup returns CDR1 SQVTM and CDR2 ANQGSEA. The CDR3, as DNA: TGCAGCACCTCCGGCGGCGGGGGGTATAATACTGAAGCTTTCTTT. As protein: CSTSGGGGYNTEAFF.

This sequence joins TRBV5-1 and TRBJ2-7; the match to TRBD1 covers 7 bases. Losses at the gene ends were 1 base for V and 5 bases for J; bases not matched to a gene: 12. The germline CDR1 and CDR2 sequences are SGHRS and YFSETQ. CDR3 length equals 16 residues. The CDR3 here is CASSLPDRVVDHEQYF. CDR3 DNA sequence: TGCGCCAGCAGCTTGCCCGACAGGGTAGTTGACCACGAGCAGTACTTC.

This chain links TRBV4-3 with TRBJ1-1; D unclear. V dropped 0 bases and J dropped 5 bases, with 16 bases sitting between them. This CDR3 comprises 16 residues. The germline V gene encodes CDR1 LGHNA and CDR2 YSLEER. CDR3 sequence reads: CASSQDLESGRTEAFF. CDR3 sequence (DNA): TGCGCCAGCAGCCAAGATCTCGAATCGGGGAGAACTGAAGCTTTCTTT.

A single count supports this clone. The chain links TRBV5-1 to TRBJ2-7; 9 nucleotides agree with TRBD2. V trimming: 1 base; J trimming: 7 bases; junction bases outside the gene matches: 18. Germline CDR1 and CDR2: SGHRS and YFSETQ. The CDR3 loop spans 18 amino acids. CDR3 nucleotides: TGCGCCAGCAGCTTGCTGCGGGAGGGCGGGGGCGGACTTCTGGAGCAGTACTTC. Translated, it gives CASSLLREGGGGLLEQYF.